This T cell receptor beta chain was sequenced in a study of blood T cell repertoires in COVID-19. About the study: Italy, Spain and the United States were the sources of the convalescent and acute COVID-19 samples.

In the authors' workflow: From reference gene primer amplification, estimates of nucleated cell counts were derived. Generated by immunoSEQ multiplex PCR, the TCRdb table keeps only in-frame clones and is missing some. From that table come the V and J calls and clone size; the DNA was used to work out D and trimming. The table includes about 170,000 clones, 70% to 85% detected once. The CDR3 sequence is 16 residues long. V gave up 0 bases and J gave up 0 bases, with 10 bases separating them. Per the germline V gene, CDR1 is SGHRS and CDR2 is YFSETQ. The receptor comes from a woman in her 70s in a cohort exposed to, infected with or recovered from COVID-19 (not recorded which). Sequenced: PBMCs or T cells enriched from blood (not recorded which). The chain has TRBV5-1 and TRBJ1-3; D possibly corresponds to TRBD1 (5 bases). The CDR3 spells CASSLGQTSSGNTIYF. In nucleotides, the CDR3 is TGCGCCAGCAGCTTGGGACAGACGAGCTCTGGAAACACCATATATTTT.